This T cell receptor (beta chain) was captured by sequencing in a study of CD8 T cells in ankylosing spondylitis. V was pared by 7 bases and J by 1 base, with 11 bases between. CDR1 is SQVTM, CDR2 ANQGSEA, per germline. CDR3 length: 12 residues. MiXCR, applied by TCRdb to the 5' RACE reads, yields one record per CDR3 protein. The table includes approximately 290,000 distinct CDR3 sequences, 20% to 25% detected once. In the case of this clonotype: Its target is not known.

Study-wide findings and caveats: Disease-associated clonotypes exhibited CD8+ identity and were relatively infrequent in peripheral blood. Matched synovial fluid from ankylosing spondylitis patients was reported to be enriched for disease-linked clones. A motif in TCR beta, a set of about eight highly homologous variants, appeared characteristic of ankylosing spondylitis blood.

The sample consisted of blood, either unsorted or a sorted T cell fraction (not recorded which). The sequence came from a female donor with ankylosing spondylitis or in good health (not recorded which). The V and J genes are TRBV29-1 and TRBJ2-7, with D uncertain. This CDR3 reads CSAFLGSYEQYF. The CDR3 coding sequence is TGCAGCGCCTTCTTGGGGTCCTACGAGCAGTACTTC.